The clone carrying this TCR beta chain was counted between two and nine times. The entry originates in a study of control samples from healthy donors and cancer patients. Clones were read by immunoSEQ multiplex PCR, and TCRdb kept only the in-frame ones, dropping some. The sample has some 71,000 clones, around 87% seen once. This CDR3 region has 16 residues. CDR1 is MNHNS, CDR2 SASEGT, per germline. J was trimmed by 2 bases and V by 3 bases; bases with no gene match: 3. The chain has TRBV6-1 and TRBJ2-3; 12 bases are a match to TRBD2. The material sequenced was PBMCs. This receptor was identified in a woman aged 45 to 65 with head and neck cancer. CDR3 DNA sequence: TGTGCCAGCAGTGAGACTAGCGGGGGACCCACAGATACGCAGTATTTT. Amino acids: CASSETSGGPTDTQYF.